This TCR beta chain originates from a study of blood T cell repertoires in COVID-19. Study-wide context: Some COVID-19 samples were acute and others convalescent; all came from the United States, Italy and Spain. PBMCs, B-cell-depleted T cells, or T cells provided the cDNA or gDNA that made up the material.

In the study's own analysis: Estimation of nucleated cell counts relied on the amplification of reference gene primers. Libraries were prepared by immunoSEQ multiplex PCR; TCRdb keeps only in-frame clonotypes and omits some of them. That table gives V, J and clone size, and the DNA gave D and trimming. The repertoire holds 300,000 to 350,000 clones, with about 92% as singletons. Seattle patients were enrolled while actively infected and followed longitudinally. The material sequenced was peripheral blood. This receptor was taken from a woman aged 55-70 years with COVID-19, enrolled during active disease.

Here the CDR3 reads CASGSGQGPAYEQYF. The DNA for the CDR3 is TGTGCCAGCGGATCGGGACAGGGGCCTGCCTACGAGCAGTACTTC. V is TRBV18 and J is TRBJ2-7, with 10 bases fitting TRBD1. There are 15 residues in the CDR3. Germline trimming cut 8 bases from V and 2 bases from J; bases unmatched to any gene: 9. CDR1 KGHSH and CDR2 LQKENI come from the germline V gene.